These 12 T cell receptor beta chains came from one sample sequenced in a study of blood T cell repertoires in COVID-19. Method: immunoSEQ multiplex PCR; TCRdb's copy keeps in-frame clones and lacks some. Of over 15,000 clones listed, approximately 85% are singletons. Sequencing was done on a sample of peripheral blood. These receptors all come from a man between 65 and 85 years old in a cohort sampled during active COVID-19.

The V and J genes are TRBV27 and TRBJ2-7; 7 nucleotides align to TRBD2. The CDR3 spans 14 residues. V shed 7 bases, J shed 2 bases, and the junction held 8 bases outside the gene matches. Per the germline V gene, CDR1 is MNHEY and CDR2 is SMNVEV (reference sequence). CDR3 in amino acids: CASKELARPYEQYF. The CDR3, as DNA: TGTGCCAGCAAAGAACTAGCGCGACCCTACGAGCAGTACTTC.

The chain joins TRBV18 to TRBJ2-7, with TRBD2 matching 9 bases. V lost 0 bases and J lost 6; bases outside the gene matches: 9. There are 16 residues in the CDR3. Germline V gene data show CDR1 as KGHSH and CDR2 as LQKENI. CDR3: CASSPPGGAGGREQYF. The CDR3 DNA reads TGTGCCAGCTCACCACCGGGCGGCGCGGGAGGGCGCGAGCAGTACTTC.

This chain joins TRBV5-1 and TRBJ2-2; D gene ambiguous. CDR1 and CDR2 (germline): SGHRS, YFSETQ. The CDR3 length is 15 residues. Trimming removed 0 bases at V and 6 bases at J, with 12 bases between. The CDR3 coding sequence is TGCGCCAGCAGCTTGGATCACGAGAGCCCCGGGGAGCTGTTTTTT. Protein product: CASSLDHESPGELFF.

The chain carries TRBV5-1 and TRBJ2-7; D not resolved. Germline CDR1 SGHRS, CDR2 YFSETQ. CDR3 length: 14 amino acids. V was shortened by 1 base and J by 0 bases, with 8 bases between the two germline ends. Here the CDR3 reads CASSLYELSYEQYF. The DNA for the CDR3 is TGCGCCAGCAGCTTGTACGAACTCTCCTACGAGCAGTACTTC.

This chain links TRBV29-1 with TRBJ1-2, with D perhaps TRBD1 (5 bases). This CDR3 is built from 11 residues. Germline CDR1 and CDR2: SQVTM and ANQGSEA. The ends were cut back, 5 bases at V and 8 bases at J, with 12 bases in the middle. CDR3 protein: CSVQGDSGYTF. CDR3 coding DNA: TGCAGCGTTCAGGGTGACTCAGGCTACACCTTC.

CDR3 coding DNA: TGTGCCACCAGTGTGCCTAGCGGGAGGATTTCAGATACGCAGTATTTT. Protein product: CATSVPSGRISDTQYF. The chain is built from TRBV24-1 and TRBJ2-3; 11 bases match TRBD2. Unmatched junction bases numbered 7, after V lost 5 bases and J lost 4 bases. CDR1 is KGHDR and CDR2 is SFDVKD in the germline V gene. The CDR3 length is 16 residues.

The rearrangement joins TRBV27 to TRBJ2-5; 10 bases fit TRBD2. CDR3 length: 15 residues. The germline CDR1 and CDR2 sequences are MNHEY and SMNVEV (reference sequence). Trimming took 4 bases from V and 6 from J; bases not matched to a gene: 8. CDR3 DNA: TGTGCCAGCAGTTCCCTAGCGGGAGCTATACAGACCCAGTACTTC. This encodes CASSSLAGAIQTQYF.

The J gene is TRBJ1-1, the V gene TRBV9; a weak D match, TRBD1 (5 bases). V was clipped by 6 bases and J by 7 bases, with 19 bases between them. This CDR3 region has 14 residues. CDR1 SGDLS and CDR2 YYNGEE come from the germline V gene. The CDR3 spells CASTGGALDGEAFF. The CDR3 nucleotides read TGTGCCAGCACCGGGGGTGCACTGGACGGTGAAGCTTTCTTT.

CDR3 sequence reads: CASSVDSGYTDTQYF. Here the CDR3 DNA reads TGTGCCAGCAGCGTAGATTCAGGGTACACAGATACGCAGTATTTT. The chain joins TRBV9 to TRBJ2-3, with D possibly TRBD1 on 5 matching bases. The CDR3 contains 15 residues. Germline V CDR1 and CDR2: SGDLS, YYNGEE. Trimming took off 0 bases at V and 2 bases at J, with 10 bases between the two ends. Looking up the rest from reference TRBV9 and TRBJ2-3 gives the full variable domain: DSGVTQTPKHLITATGQRVTLRCSPRSGDLSVYWYQQSLDQGLQFLIQYYNGEERAKGNILERFSAQQFPDLHSELNLSSLELGDSALYFCASSVDSGYTDTQYFGPGTRLTVL.

The V and J genes are TRBV7-2 and TRBJ2-3, with 12 bases that match TRBD2. Germline V lookup: CDR1 SGHTA, CDR2 FQGNSA. This CDR3 has 18 residues. The junction had 12 bases not matched to a gene; V was cut back by 4 bases and J by 4 bases. CDR3: CASSSAGPSSGRADTQYF. DNA of the CDR3: TGTGCCAGCAGCTCCGCAGGACCATCTAGCGGGAGGGCAGATACGCAGTATTTT.

This chain links TRBV5-6 with TRBJ1-5; D ambiguous. From germline, CDR1 is SGHDT and CDR2 YYEEEE. This CDR3 is built from 14 residues. Trimming removed 2 bases at V and 6 bases at J, with 12 bases between. The CDR3 DNA reads as TGTGCCAGCAGCTTCAGTCCGGGATCTCAGCCCCAGCATTTT. As protein: CASSFSPGSQPQHF.

The chain joins TRBV7-2 to TRBJ2-7, with 9 bases lining up with TRBD2. CDR1 is SGHTA and CDR2 is FQGNSA in the germline V gene. CDR3 size: 17 residues. Unmatched junction bases numbered 8, after V lost 1 base and J lost 1 base. CDR3 in amino acids: CASSLGPSGTASYEQYF. CDR3 DNA sequence: TGTGCCAGCAGCTTAGGGCCTAGCGGGACAGCATCCTACGAGCAGTACTTC.